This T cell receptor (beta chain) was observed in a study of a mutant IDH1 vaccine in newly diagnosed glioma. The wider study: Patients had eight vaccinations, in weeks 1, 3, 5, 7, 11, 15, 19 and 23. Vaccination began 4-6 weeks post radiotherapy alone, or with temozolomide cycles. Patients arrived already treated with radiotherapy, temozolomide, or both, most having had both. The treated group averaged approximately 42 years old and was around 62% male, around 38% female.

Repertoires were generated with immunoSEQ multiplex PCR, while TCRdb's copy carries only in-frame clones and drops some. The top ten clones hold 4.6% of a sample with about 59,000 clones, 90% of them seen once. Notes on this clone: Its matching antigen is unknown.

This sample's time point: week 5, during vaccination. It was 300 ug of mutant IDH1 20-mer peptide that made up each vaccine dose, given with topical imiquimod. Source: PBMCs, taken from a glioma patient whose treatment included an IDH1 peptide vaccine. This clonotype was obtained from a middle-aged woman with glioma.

The CDR3, as DNA: TGTGCCTGGAGGGTCGTCGGGGAGATTAACTATGGCTACACCTTC. As protein: CAWRVVGEINYGYTF. This chain joins TRBV30 and TRBJ1-2; no definite D call. CDR3 size: 15 residues. Germline V gene sequence: CDR1 GTSNPN, CDR2 SVGIG (reference sequence). V lost 3 bases to trimming and J lost 1 base, with 15 bases between them. Together with reference TRBV30 and TRBJ1-2, the CDR3 gives the full variable domain: SQTIHQWPATLVQPVGSPLSLECTVEGTSNPNLYWYRQAAGRGLQLLFYSVGIGQISSEVPQNLSASRPQDRQFILSSKKLLLSDSGFYLCAWRVVGEINYGYTFGSGTRLTVV.